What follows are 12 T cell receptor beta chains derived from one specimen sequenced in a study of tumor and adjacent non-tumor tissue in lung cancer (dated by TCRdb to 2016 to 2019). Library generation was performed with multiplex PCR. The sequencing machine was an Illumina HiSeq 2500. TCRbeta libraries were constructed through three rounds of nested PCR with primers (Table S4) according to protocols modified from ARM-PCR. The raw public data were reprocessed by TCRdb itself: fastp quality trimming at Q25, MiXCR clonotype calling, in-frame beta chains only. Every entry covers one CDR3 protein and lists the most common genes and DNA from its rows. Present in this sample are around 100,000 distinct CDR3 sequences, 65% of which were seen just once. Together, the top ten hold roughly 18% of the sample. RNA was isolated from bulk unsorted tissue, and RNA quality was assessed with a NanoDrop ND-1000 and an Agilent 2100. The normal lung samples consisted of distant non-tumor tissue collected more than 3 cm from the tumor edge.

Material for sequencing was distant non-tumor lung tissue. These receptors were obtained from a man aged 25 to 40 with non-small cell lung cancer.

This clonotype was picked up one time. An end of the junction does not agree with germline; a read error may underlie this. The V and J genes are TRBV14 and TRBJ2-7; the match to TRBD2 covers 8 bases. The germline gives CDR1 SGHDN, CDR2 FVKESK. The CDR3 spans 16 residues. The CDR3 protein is CSSSPVVGGGTYEQYF. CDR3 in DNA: TGTTCCAGCAGCCCCGTTGTCGGGGGGGGGACCTACGAGCAGTACTTC.

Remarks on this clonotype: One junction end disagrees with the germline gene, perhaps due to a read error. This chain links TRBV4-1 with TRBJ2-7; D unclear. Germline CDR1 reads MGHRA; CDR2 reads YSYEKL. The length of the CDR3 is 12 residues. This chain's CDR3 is CAYSQDFAEEYF. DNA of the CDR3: TGCGCCTACAGCCAAGATTTTGCCGAGGAGTACTTC.

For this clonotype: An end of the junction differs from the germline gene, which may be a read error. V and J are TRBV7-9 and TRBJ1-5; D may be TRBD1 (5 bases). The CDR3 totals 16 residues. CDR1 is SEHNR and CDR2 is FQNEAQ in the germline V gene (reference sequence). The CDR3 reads CASSLGPGRSNQSQHF. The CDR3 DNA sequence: TGTGCCAGCAGCTTGGGACCCGGGCGTAGCAATCAGTCCCAGCATTTT. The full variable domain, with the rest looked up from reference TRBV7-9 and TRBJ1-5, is DTGVSQNPRHKITKRGQNVTFRCDPISEHNRLYWYRQTLGQGPEFLTYFQNEAQLEKSRLLSDRFSAERPKGSFSTLEIQRTEQGDSAMYLCASSLGPGRSNQSQHFGDGTRLSIL.

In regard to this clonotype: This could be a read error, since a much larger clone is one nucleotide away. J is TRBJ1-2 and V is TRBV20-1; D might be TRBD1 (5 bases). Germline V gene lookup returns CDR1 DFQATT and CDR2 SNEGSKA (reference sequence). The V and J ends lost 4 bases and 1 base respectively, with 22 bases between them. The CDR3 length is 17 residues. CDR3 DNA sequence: TGCAGTGCTAACCTCGGGGCAACTGAGGCGTATAACTATGGCTACACCTTC. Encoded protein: CSANLGATEAYNYGYTF.

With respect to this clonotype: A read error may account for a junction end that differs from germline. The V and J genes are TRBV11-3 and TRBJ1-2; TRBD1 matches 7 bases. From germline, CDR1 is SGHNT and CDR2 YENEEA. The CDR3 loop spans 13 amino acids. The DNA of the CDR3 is TGTGCCAACAGCTTGTCAGGGGGTAATGGCTACACCTTC. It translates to CANSLSGGNGYTF.

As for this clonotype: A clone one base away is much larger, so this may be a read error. DNA for the CDR3: TGTGGCAGCAGTCCGGGCATGAACACTGAAGCTTTCTTT. This encodes CGSSPGMNTEAFF. V usage is TRBV6-1 and J usage is TRBJ1-1; D ambiguous. Germline CDR1 is MNHNS and CDR2 is SASEGT. This CDR3 has 13 amino acids.

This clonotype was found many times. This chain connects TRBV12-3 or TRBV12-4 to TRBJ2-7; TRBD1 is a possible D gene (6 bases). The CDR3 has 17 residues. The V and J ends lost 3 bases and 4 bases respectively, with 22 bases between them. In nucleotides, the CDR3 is TGTGCCAGCAGTTTTTACAAAACAGGGAACGAGGCATACGAGCAGTACTTC. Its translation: CASSFYKTGNEAYEQYF.

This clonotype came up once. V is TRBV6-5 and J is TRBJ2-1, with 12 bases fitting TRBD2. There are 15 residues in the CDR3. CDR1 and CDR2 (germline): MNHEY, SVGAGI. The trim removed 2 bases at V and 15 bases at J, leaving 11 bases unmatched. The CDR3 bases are TGTGCCAGCAGTTACGCTAGCGGGAGGGTAGGTGAGTTGTTCTTC. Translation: CASSYASGRVGELFF.

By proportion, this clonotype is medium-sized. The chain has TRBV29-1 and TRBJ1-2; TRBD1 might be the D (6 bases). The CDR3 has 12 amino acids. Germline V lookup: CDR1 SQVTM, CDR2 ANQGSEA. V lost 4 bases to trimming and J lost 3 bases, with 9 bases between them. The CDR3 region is CSVADSYYGYTF. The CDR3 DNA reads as TGCAGCGTTGCGGACAGCTACTATGGCTACACCTTC.

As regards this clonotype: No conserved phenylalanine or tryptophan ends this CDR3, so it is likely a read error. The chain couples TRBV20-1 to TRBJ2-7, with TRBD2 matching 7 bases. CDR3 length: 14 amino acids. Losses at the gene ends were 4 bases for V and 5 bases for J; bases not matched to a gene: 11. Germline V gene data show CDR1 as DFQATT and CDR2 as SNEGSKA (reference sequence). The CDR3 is CSANTWGGFHEQYS. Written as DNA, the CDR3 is TGCAGTGCTAATACATGGGGAGGGTTCCACGAGCAGTACTCC.

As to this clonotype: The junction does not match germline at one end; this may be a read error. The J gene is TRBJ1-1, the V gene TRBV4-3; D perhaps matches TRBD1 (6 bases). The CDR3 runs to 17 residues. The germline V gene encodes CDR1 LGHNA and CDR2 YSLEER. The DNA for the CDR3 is TGCGCCAGCAGTCAAGGTATTACCCGACAGGCTAACACTGAAGCTTTCTTT. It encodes CASSQGITRQANTEAFF.

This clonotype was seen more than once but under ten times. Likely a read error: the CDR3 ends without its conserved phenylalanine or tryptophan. CDR3: CASSLGTGHWGTNEKLFS. CDR3 bases: TGTGCCAGCAGCTTAGGGACAGGACACTGGGGAACTAATGAAAAACTGTTTTCT. The gene calls are TRBV11-2 and TRBJ1-4; the match to TRBD1 covers 7 bases. The CDR3 is 18 amino acids. Germline values: CDR1 SGHAT, CDR2 FQNNGV. With V trimmed by 1 base and J by 1 base, 9 bases remained unmatched.